The 15 T cell receptor beta chains in this list originate from one sample, sequenced in a study of regulatory T cells in long-lasting Graves disease. Time point defined: newly diagnosed GD, antithyroid drugs for less than 3 months. Construction of the TCR library relied on RNA isolated from PBMCs. The TCR beta library used iRepertoire HTBI primers with Arm-PCR amplification of CDR3. TCRdb itself ran the multiplex PCR reads through MiXCR, one entry per CDR3 protein. The sample has a few hundred thousand distinct CDR3 sequences, roughly 15% seen once; the top ten hold approximately 19%. In addition, the sample was reused for a study of T cells in Graves' hyperthyroidism and ophthalmopathy.

The sequencing here drew on peripheral blood mononuclear cells (PBMCs), taken at new diagnosis, from a patient treated with antithyroid drugs. The receptors here all came from a woman between 50 and 59 years old with Graves disease.

In its sample, this clonotype was seen a few times. The CDR3, as DNA: TGTGCCAGCAGCCCAACAGGGGCTGAGCAGTTCTTC. It codes for CASSPTGAEQFF. The rearrangement uses TRBV6-1 and TRBJ2-1; 7 nucleotides line up with TRBD1. J gave up 9 bases and V 6 bases, and 5 bases lay outside the gene matches. From germline, CDR1 is MNHNS and CDR2 SASEGT. The CDR3 spans 12 residues.

This clonotype was seen at least ten times. The genes are TRBV29-1 and TRBJ2-7; TRBD2 might be the D (5 bases). Trimming cost V 4 bases and J 7 bases, with 11 bases left between them. Germline V gives CDR1 SQVTM, CDR2 ANQGSEA. The CDR3 runs 11 residues. CDR3 in DNA: TGCAGCGTTGGGGAGTGGGGTGAGCAGTACTTC. Amino acid sequence: CSVGEWGEQYF.

This clonotype showed up just a few times. V and J are TRBV28 and TRBJ2-2; D might be TRBD1 or TRBD2, each matching 5 bases. Germline V gene lookup returns CDR1 MDHEN and CDR2 SYDVKM. Trimming took 5 bases from V and 7 from J, leaving 14 bases between them. The CDR3 is made up of 14 amino acids. The CDR3 DNA reads as TGTGCCAGCAGTACACGAGGGGCGGTCGGGGAGCTGTTTTTT. Amino acids: CASSTRGAVGELFF.

A remark on this clonotype: A much larger clone lies a single base off, so this may be a read error. The rearrangement joins TRBV2 to TRBJ2-1; 11 bases agree with TRBD2. Germline V gene data show CDR1 as SNHLY and CDR2 as FYNNEI. The CDR3 spans 14 residues. V gave up 11 bases and J gave up 9 bases; unmatched junction bases: 12. The CDR3 DNA follows: TGTGCCGGCGGAACTAGCGGGAGACAGTCTGAGCAGTTCTTC. Its translation is CAGGTSGRQSEQFF.

The CDR3 reads CASSYSRAEGYTF. The CDR3 DNA sequence: TGTGCCAGCAGTTACTCCAGGGCGGAGGGCTACACCTTC. This chain uses TRBV6-2 or TRBV6-3 with TRBJ1-2; perhaps TRBD1 as D (5 bases). The CDR3 consists of 13 residues. Trimming left V 0 bases short and J 8 bases short, with 10 bases between. Germline values: CDR1 MNHEY, CDR2 SVGEGT.

About this clonotype: An end of the junction differs from the germline gene, which may be a read error. The chain links TRBV2 to TRBJ1-6; TRBD1 is a possible D gene (5 bases). Germline lookup yields CDR1 SNHLY and CDR2 FYNNEI. The CDR3 has 15 residues. The CDR3 coding sequence is TGTGCCAGAAGTGAGCAGGGAGTTCTTAATTCACCCCTCCACTTT. Protein: CARSEQGVLNSPLHF. Combining the CDR3 with reference TRBV2 and TRBJ1-6 gives the whole variable domain EPEVTQTPSHQVTQMGQEVILRCVPISNHLYFYWYRQILGQKVEFLVSFYNNEISEKSEIFDDQFSVERPDGSNFTLKIRSTKLEDSAMYFCARSEQGVLNSPLHFGNGTRLTVT.

This clonotype was counted between two and nine times. This sequence joins TRBV14 and TRBJ2-1; TRBD2 agrees at 9 bases. The CDR3 has 14 amino acids. Germline CDR1 is SGHDN and CDR2 is FVKESK. After removal of 2 bases from V and 9 bases from J, the junction contained 5 bases not matched to a gene. This CDR3 is CASSQHGTSIEQFF. The CDR3 bases are TGTGCCAGCAGCCAACACGGGACTAGCATTGAGCAGTTCTTC.

This clonotype came up many times. The CDR3 DNA is TGCAGTGCTAACAAGATTGGACAGGTGGGTTGGTACGAGCAGTACTTC. Its translation: CSANKIGQVGWYEQYF. The gene calls are TRBV20-1 and TRBJ2-7, with 7 bases that match TRBD1. Germline V CDR1 and CDR2: DFQATT, SNEGSKA (reference sequence). The CDR3 is made up of 16 amino acids. With 4 bases clipped from V and 4 bases from J, the junction kept 16 bases outside the gene matches.

The chain links TRBV5-1 to TRBJ1-2, with D hard to call. CDR3 length: 15 residues. CDR1 and CDR2 (germline): SGHRS, YFSETQ. Deletions cut 0 bases from V and 7 bases from J, with 16 bases between. The CDR3 DNA sequence: TGCGCCAGCAGCTTGGGCGAGGGAAGAGCCTGTGGCTACACCTTC. Residues: CASSLGEGRACGYTF.

This clonotype was recorded many times. J is TRBJ2-3 and V is TRBV20-1, with TRBD2 identical over 7 bases. The germline V gene has CDR1 DFQATT and CDR2 SNEGSKA (reference sequence). Unmatched junction bases numbered 6, after V lost 3 bases and J lost 0 bases. The CDR3 spans 15 residues. CDR3 in amino acids: CSARSLAVSTDTQYF. The DNA of the CDR3 is TGCAGTGCTAGGTCCCTAGCGGTTAGCACAGATACGCAGTATTTT.

As concerns this clonotype: Here the CDR3 omits its conserved ending phenylalanine or tryptophan, so a read error is the likely source. This rearrangement joins TRBV7-9 to TRBJ1-5; no definite D call. CDR3 length: 19 amino acids. V was shortened by 5 bases and J by 0 bases, with 23 bases between the two germline ends. Germline CDR1 reads SEHNR; CDR2 reads FQNEAQ (reference sequence). CDR3 amino acids: CASSQDLAGYDPSNQPQHL. The DNA for the CDR3 is TGTGCCAGCAGCCAAGATTTGGCAGGCTACGACCCTAGCAATCAGCCCCAGCATCTT.

The CDR3 nucleotides read TGCAGTGCTAGAAAGAGCGACATCTCCTACGAGCAGTACTTC. Protein sequence: CSARKSDISYEQYF. The chain uses TRBV20-1 and TRBJ2-7; unclear D gene. The CDR3 consists of 14 residues. V was trimmed by 2 bases and J by 0 bases, leaving 11 bases between them. Germline values: CDR1 DFQATT, CDR2 SNEGSKA (reference sequence).

Ten or more counts support this clonotype. The J gene is TRBJ2-3, the V gene TRBV28, with D unclear. CDR3 length: 12 amino acids. Germline V gene sequence: CDR1 MDHEN, CDR2 SYDVKM. V was cut by 4 bases and J by 4 bases, with 6 bases left in between. In DNA, the CDR3 is TGTGCCAGCAGTTCCCGGTCAGATACGCAGTATTTT. It specifies CASSSRSDTQYF. Variable domain in full (rest from reference TRBV28 and TRBJ2-3): DVKVTQSSRYLVKRTGEKVFLECVQDMDHENMFWYRQDPGLGLRLIYFSYDVKMKEKGDIPEGYSVSREKKERFSLILESASTNQTSMYLCASSSRSDTQYFGPGTRLTVL.

This clonotype was counted many times. The rearrangement links TRBV28 to TRBJ2-1; D perhaps matches TRBD1 (6 bases). The CDR3 consists of 15 residues. Trimming shortened V by 2 bases and J by 7 bases, and 15 bases separated the two germline ends. In germline, CDR1 is MDHEN, CDR2 SYDVKM. CDR3 amino acids: CASSLTGPGYNEQFF. CDR3 DNA: TGTGCCAGCAGTTTAACAGGGCCGGGCTATAATGAGCAGTTCTTC.

In its sample, this clonotype was seen many times. The CDR3 nucleotides read TGTGCCATCAGCCCCTCAAGGGAGGCCCCGGGCCCTGAGCAGTTCTTC. This sequence encodes CAISPSREAPGPEQFF. The chain carries TRBV10-3 and TRBJ2-1; D is possibly TRBD2 (6 bases). The CDR3 has 16 amino acids. Germline-derived CDR1 and CDR2 are ENHRY and SYGVKD. With 6 bases removed from V and 9 bases from J, the gap between germline ends came to 24 bases.